One sample yielded the 21 T cell receptor beta chains listed below, sequenced in a study of blood T cells in healthy people across ages. A sample-barcoded 5' primer and a J-beta primer mix were used in a second PCR of about 6 to 12 cycles. TCRdb used MiXCR to reprocess the 5' RACE reads, holding one entry per CDR3 protein. The data hold some 900,000 distinct CDR3 sequences, with around 48% observed a single time. Sequenced material: blood. These receptors were collected from a man aged 25 to 40 in good health.

With regard to this clonotype: Relative to the germline gene, one junction end is altered; a read error may explain this. The rearrangement joins TRBV12-3 or TRBV12-4 to TRBJ2-3; 7 nucleotides line up with TRBD1. CDR3 length: 15 amino acids. CDR3 coding DNA: TGTGCCAGCAGTACTGACAGGTTGGGGACAGATATGCAGTATTTT. It yields the protein CASSTDRLGTDMQYF.

This CDR3 is CASSLGPGVVAKNIQYF. As DNA, the CDR3 is TGCGCCAGCAGCTTAGGTCCCGGGGTGGTTGCCAAAAACATTCAGTACTTC. The chain has TRBV5-1 and TRBJ2-4, with D possibly TRBD2 on 5 matching bases. The germline V gene encodes CDR1 SGHRS and CDR2 YFSETQ. V was shortened by 2 bases and J by 1 base, with 16 bases between the two germline ends. The CDR3 length is 17 residues.

The J gene is TRBJ1-5, the V gene TRBV5-6; the D is unclear. The germline gives CDR1 SGHDT, CDR2 YYEEEE. This CDR3 is 14 amino acids long. V was shortened by 1 base and J by 3 bases, with 8 bases between the two germline ends. CDR3: CASSLYYDNQPQHF. The CDR3 nucleotides are TGTGCCAGCAGCTTGTACTATGACAATCAGCCCCAGCATTTT.

In the case of this clonotype: A clone one base away is much larger, so this may be a read error. The chain joins TRBV7-2 to TRBJ2-3; unclear D gene. The CDR3 is made up of 12 amino acids. The V and J ends lost 0 bases and 8 bases respectively, with 6 bases between them. Looked up from germline, CDR1 is SGHTA and CDR2 is FQGNSA. The CDR3 loop is CASSLADGTQYF. CDR3 sequence (DNA): TGTGCCAGCAGCTTAGCGGATGGTACGCAGTATTTT. The complete variable domain, with remaining parts taken from reference TRBV7-2 and TRBJ2-3, reads GAGVSQSPSNKVTEKGKDVELRCDPISGHTALYWYRQSLGQGLEFLIYFQGNSAPDKSGLPSDRFSAERTGGSVSTLTIQRTQQEDSAVYLCASSLADGTQYFGPGTRLTVL.

The chain links TRBV7-3 to TRBJ1-1, with TRBD1 matching over 8 bases. The germline V gene has CDR1 SGHTA and CDR2 FQGTGA. This CDR3 comprises 17 residues. The ends lost 1 base at V and 1 base at J; junction bases unmatched: 8. CDR3 sequence reads: CASSLKVGGQGNTEAFF. The CDR3 region has the DNA TGTGCCAGCAGCTTAAAAGTCGGAGGACAGGGGAACACTGAAGCTTTCTTT. Drawing the rest from reference TRBV7-3 and TRBJ1-1, the complete variable domain is GAGVSQTPSNKVTEKGKYVELRCDPISGHTALYWYRQSLGQGPEFLIYFQGTGAADDSGLPNDRFFAVRPEGSVSTLKIQRTERGDSAVYLCASSLKVGGQGNTEAFFGQGTRLTVV.

This rearrangement joins TRBV6-5 to TRBJ2-7; no definite D call. Germline-derived CDR1 and CDR2 are MNHEY and SVGAGI. The ends were cut back, 5 bases at V and 1 base at J, with 9 bases in the middle. This CDR3 is 13 amino acids long. The CDR3 DNA reads TGTGCCAGCAGTGACATACGGTCCTACGAGCAGTACTTC. Encoded protein: CASSDIRSYEQYF.

In its sample, this clonotype was seen a few times. The chain's CDR3 is CSVVKIGEGQHF. The CDR3 nucleotides read TGCAGCGTTGTGAAGATTGGTGAAGGCCAGCATTTT. The genes are TRBV29-1 and TRBJ1-5; D is unclear. The CDR3 is 12 residues long. V dropped 4 bases and J dropped 12 bases, with 16 bases sitting between them. Germline V gives CDR1 SQVTM, CDR2 ANQGSEA.

This clonotype was recorded a few times. V is TRBV24-1 and J is TRBJ1-2, with TRBD1 matching 9 bases. CDR3 length: 15 amino acids. With V trimmed by 9 bases and J by 1 base, 8 bases remained unmatched. CDR1 and CDR2 from the germline V gene are KGHDR and SFDVKD. CDR3 protein: CATYGQGQGNYGYTF. In DNA, the CDR3 is TGTGCCACCTACGGCCAGGGACAGGGTAACTATGGCTACACCTTC.

CDR3 sequence (DNA): TGCAGCGTTGCTTGGGGGGGCAAGACGGAGACCCAGTACTTC. Translation gives CSVAWGGKTETQYF. This sequence joins TRBV29-1 and TRBJ2-5; a weak D match, TRBD2 (7 bases). The CDR3 runs to 14 residues. Trimming shortened V by 4 bases and J by 5 bases, and 17 bases separated the two germline ends. Per germline, CDR1 SQVTM and CDR2 ANQGSEA.

In regard to this clonotype: An end of the junction differs from the germline gene, which may be a read error. The chain couples TRBV5-1 to TRBJ2-1; 8 bases map to TRBD1. CDR3 length: 14 amino acids. From germline, CDR1 is SGHRS and CDR2 YFSETQ. The CDR3, as DNA: TGCACCAGCAGCTTGGGACAGGTTTACAATGAGCAGTTCTTC. It is translated as CTSSLGQVYNEQFF.

This chain connects TRBV20-1 to TRBJ2-5; 7 nucleotides align to TRBD1. The end of the DNA is better explained by TRBJ2-7, so the J call may be wrong. CDR3 length: 17 amino acids. Germline assignment: CDR1 DFQATT and CDR2 SNEGSKA (reference sequence). In DNA, the CDR3 is TGCAGTGCTAACAAGGGGGCTAGGGCAGGTGGGTTCTACGAGCAGTACTTC. It yields the protein CSANKGARAGGFYEQYF.

This clonotype has a count of ten or more. This rearrangement joins TRBV28 to TRBJ2-7; 7 positions agree with TRBD1. This CDR3 has 13 residues. The ends lost 6 bases at V and 3 bases at J; junction bases unmatched: 5. Looked up from germline, CDR1 is MDHEN and CDR2 is SYDVKM. CDR3 residues: CASRLDRFYEQYF. Written as DNA, the CDR3 is TGTGCCAGCAGGCTGGACAGGTTCTACGAGCAGTACTTC.

The chain uses TRBV6-5 and TRBJ1-6; D possibly corresponds to TRBD1 (5 bases). Germline CDR1 reads MNHEY; CDR2 reads SVGAGI. Trimming stripped 6 bases from V and 5 bases from J, with 17 bases between. CDR3 length: 16 residues. This chain's CDR3 is CASSQFPWGNNSPLHF. In DNA, the CDR3 is TGTGCCAGCAGCCAGTTTCCCTGGGGCAATAATTCACCCCTCCACTTT.

V gene TRBV12-3 or TRBV12-4 combines with J gene TRBJ2-3; D perhaps matches TRBD2 (7 bases). The V end lost 10 bases, the J end lost 0 bases, and 23 bases lay between the germline ends. The CDR3 consists of 17 residues. CDR3 sequence (DNA): TGTGCCACAAAAAAACGAGGGGGGAGGGGTAGCACAGATACGCAGTATTTT. It encodes CATKKRGGRGSTDTQYF.

This clonotype was seen a handful of times. V and J are TRBV6-2 or TRBV6-3 and TRBJ2-7; D unresolved. Germline assignment: CDR1 MNHEY and CDR2 SVGEGT. CDR3 length equals 11 residues. Trimming shortened V by 5 bases and J by 4 bases, and 6 bases separated the two germline ends. The CDR3 region has the DNA TGTGCCAGCAGTAACGTTTACGAGCAGTACTTC. As protein: CASSNVYEQYF.

On this clonotype itself: A much larger clone is a single base away; this may be a read error. The J gene is TRBJ2-7, the V gene TRBV3-1, with D unresolved. The germline V gene has CDR1 LGHDT and CDR2 YNNKEL (reference sequence). This CDR3 has 12 amino acids. The CDR3 sequence: CASSQGPYGQYF. The DNA for the CDR3 is TGTGCCAGCAGCCAAGGACCCTACGGGCAGTACTTC.

This chain uses TRBV4-2 with TRBJ2-7; D ambiguous. CDR3 length: 14 amino acids. V was cut by 3 bases and J by 3 bases, with 12 bases left in between. Germline lookup yields CDR1 LGHNA and CDR2 YNFKEQ. CDR3 in amino acids: CASSQRSEFYEQYF. Written as DNA, the CDR3 is TGTGCCAGCAGCCAGAGGAGCGAGTTCTACGAGCAGTACTTC.

V is TRBV20-1 and J is TRBJ2-3; the match to TRBD1 covers 7 bases. Per the germline V gene, CDR1 is DFQATT and CDR2 is SNEGSKA (reference sequence). The CDR3 loop spans 14 amino acids. After removal of 5 bases from V and 4 bases from J, the junction contained 9 bases not matched to a gene. The CDR3 DNA reads as TGCAGTGCTTGGGACAGTTTCAACGCAGATACGCAGTATTTT. As protein: CSAWDSFNADTQYF.

This clonotype has more than one count but fewer than ten. The V call is TRBV29-1, the J call TRBJ1-5; a weak D match, TRBD1 (5 bases). V was clipped by 7 bases and J by 2 bases, with 12 bases between them. The CDR3 totals 13 residues. CDR1 and CDR2 (germline): SQVTM, ANQGSEA. The CDR3 nucleotides read TGCAGCGCCTGGGAAGGGGGCAATCAGCCCCAGCATTTT. Amino acid sequence: CSAWEGGNQPQHF.

This clonotype has only a few counts. The chain's CDR3 is CASSQDWDASANEKLFF. CDR3 nucleotide sequence: TGCGCCAGCAGCCAAGACTGGGACGCGTCCGCTAATGAAAAACTGTTTTTT. The gene calls are TRBV4-3 and TRBJ1-4; TRBD1 is a possible D gene (5 bases). The germline V gene has CDR1 LGHNA and CDR2 YSLEER. The V end lost 0 bases, the J end lost 3 bases, and 14 bases lay between the germline ends. CDR3 length equals 17 residues.

This clonotype appeared a few times. V is TRBV7-2 and J is TRBJ2-1; 12 bases line up with TRBD2. Looked up from germline, CDR1 is SGHTA and CDR2 is FQGNSA. V trimming: 1 base; J trimming: 3 bases; junction bases outside the gene matches: 7. The CDR3 sequence is 18 residues long. CDR3 region: CASSLVASGGVIYNEQFF. In nucleotides, the CDR3 is TGTGCCAGCAGCTTAGTGGCTAGCGGGGGGGTTATCTACAATGAGCAGTTCTTC.